Below, one T cell receptor (beta chain) is given with its context. The same CDR3 also results from other DNA sequences found in this sample. The data stem from a study of blood T cell repertoires in COVID-19. Study overall: Samples of COVID-19 (acute and convalescent) were obtained from the United States, Italy and Spain. From T cells, B-cell-depleted T cells, or PBMCs came the material, which was cDNA or gDNA.

The germline V gene encodes CDR1 KGHSH and CDR2 LQKENI. The CDR3 extends over 13 amino acids. V dropped 3 bases and J dropped 4 bases, with 9 bases sitting between them. Sequencing used immunoSEQ multiplex PCR; TCRdb keeps in-frame clones, though not all of them. In the table there are hundreds of thousands of clones, around 81% of which are singletons. A Seattle source enrolled patients during active infection and followed them longitudinally. This TCR came from a woman older than 75 with COVID-19, enrolled during active disease. This rearrangement joins TRBV18 to TRBJ2-5, with unresolved D. The sample comprised peripheral blood. The CDR3 loop reads CASSPPVLETQYF. The CDR3 DNA sequence: TGTGCCAGCTCACCTCCAGTCCTAGAGACCCAGTACTTC.